This T cell receptor (beta chain) was captured in a study of blood T cells in healthy people across ages. Background on the study: Per every two T cells, about one barcoded beta molecule was captured by template switching. Whole-study results and caveats: Higher diversity, along with more naive CD4+ cells, distinguished long-lived donors from aged donors. The donors' CMV status was not determined, possibly confounding changes in expanded clonotypes.

A remark on this clonotype: Its antigen is not known.

A second about 6 to 12 cycle PCR used barcoded and J-beta primers. Each CDR3 protein gets one entry after TCRdb re-called the 5' RACE reads with MiXCR. The repertoire holds around 580,000 distinct CDR3 sequences, with about 45% as singletons. Staff drew approximately 9.1 milliliters of peripheral blood from each donor. The V gene lost 0 bases and the J gene lost 4 bases, with 12 bases spanning the gap. The germline V gene encodes CDR1 LGHNA and CDR2 YNFKEQ. This CDR3 spans 16 amino acids. Material: blood. The TCR originated in a man older than 75 in good health. This rearrangement joins TRBV4-2 to TRBJ2-2; the D is unclear. Here the CDR3 reads CASSQDRQLGTGELFF. CDR3 DNA sequence: TGTGCCAGCAGCCAAGATCGCCAGTTGGGCACCGGGGAGCTGTTTTTT.